Many counts were recorded for the clone carrying this TCR beta chain. With V trimmed by 6 bases and J by 7 bases, 7 bases remained unmatched. This CDR3 has 13 residues. The germline gives CDR1 WSHSY, CDR2 SAAADI. Per the original methods: Scientists estimated how many nucleated cells there were by amplifying reference gene primers. Assay: immunoSEQ multiplex PCR; the TCRdb copy retains only in-frame clones and omits some. That table supplies the V and J calls and clone size; D and trimming were determined from the DNA. The sample lists about 340,000 clones; over 70% were seen once. The sample is drawn from a study of blood T cell repertoires in COVID-19. Study-level background: Sites across the United States, Italy and Spain contributed samples from acute and convalescent COVID-19. The analysed material was cDNA or gDNA that came from T cells, B-cell-depleted T cells, or PBMCs.

The chain joins TRBV10-2 to TRBJ2-7; 9 bases are shared with TRBD2. This clonotype was sampled from a man aged 25 to 45 with active or convalescent COVID-19. Sequenced sample: peripheral blood. DNA of the CDR3: TGCGCCAGCAGGGGGACTAGCTTCGGGGAGCAGTACTTC. Amino acid sequence: CASRGTSFGEQYF.